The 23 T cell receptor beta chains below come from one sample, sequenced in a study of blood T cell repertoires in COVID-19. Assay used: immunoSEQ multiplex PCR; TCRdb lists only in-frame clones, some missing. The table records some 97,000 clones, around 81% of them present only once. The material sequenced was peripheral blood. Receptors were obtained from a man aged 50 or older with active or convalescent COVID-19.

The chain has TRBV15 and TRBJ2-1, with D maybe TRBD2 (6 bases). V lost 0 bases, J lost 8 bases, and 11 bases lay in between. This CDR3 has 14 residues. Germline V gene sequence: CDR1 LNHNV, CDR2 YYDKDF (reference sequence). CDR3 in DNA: TGTGCCACCAGCAGAGACCCCGGGAGCCATGAGCAGTTCTTC. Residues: CATSRDPGSHEQFF. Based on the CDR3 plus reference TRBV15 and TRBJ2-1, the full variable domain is DAMVIQNPRYQVTQFGKPVTLSCSQTLNHNVMYWYQQKSSQAPKLLFHYYDKDFNNEADTPDNFQSRRPNTSFCFLDIRSPGLGDTAMYLCATSRDPGSHEQFFGPGTRLTVL.

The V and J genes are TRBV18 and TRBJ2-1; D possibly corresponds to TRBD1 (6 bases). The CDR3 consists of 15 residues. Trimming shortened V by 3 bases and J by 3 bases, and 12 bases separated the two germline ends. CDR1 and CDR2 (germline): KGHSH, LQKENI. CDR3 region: CASSPPQGLYNEQFF. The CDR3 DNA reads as TGTGCCAGCTCACCCCCCCAGGGGCTCTACAATGAGCAGTTCTTC.

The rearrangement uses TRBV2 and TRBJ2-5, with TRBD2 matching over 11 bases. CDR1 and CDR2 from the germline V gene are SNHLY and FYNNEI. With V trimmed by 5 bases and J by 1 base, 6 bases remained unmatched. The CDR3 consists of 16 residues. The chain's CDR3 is CASSKSSGRFQETQYF. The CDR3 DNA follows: TGTGCCAGCAGTAAATCTAGCGGGAGGTTCCAAGAGACCCAGTACTTC.

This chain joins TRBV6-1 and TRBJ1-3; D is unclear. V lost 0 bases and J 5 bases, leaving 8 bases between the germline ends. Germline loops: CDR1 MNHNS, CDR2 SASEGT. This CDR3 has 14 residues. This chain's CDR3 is CASSEAGIRNTIYF. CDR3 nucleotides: TGTGCCAGCAGTGAAGCGGGCATACGAAACACCATATATTTT.

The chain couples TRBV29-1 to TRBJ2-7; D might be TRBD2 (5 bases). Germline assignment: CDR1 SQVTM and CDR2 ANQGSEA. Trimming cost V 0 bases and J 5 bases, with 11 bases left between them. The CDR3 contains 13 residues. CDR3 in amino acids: CSVEESGFNEQYF. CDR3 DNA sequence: TGCAGCGTTGAAGAGTCGGGGTTCAACGAGCAGTACTTC.

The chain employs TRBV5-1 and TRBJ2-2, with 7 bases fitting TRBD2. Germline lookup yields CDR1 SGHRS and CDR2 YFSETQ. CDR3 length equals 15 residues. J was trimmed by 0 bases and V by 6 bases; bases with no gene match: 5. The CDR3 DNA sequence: TGCGCCAGCACGAGGGAGGGGACGAACACCGGGGAGCTGTTTTTT. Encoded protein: CASTREGTNTGELFF.

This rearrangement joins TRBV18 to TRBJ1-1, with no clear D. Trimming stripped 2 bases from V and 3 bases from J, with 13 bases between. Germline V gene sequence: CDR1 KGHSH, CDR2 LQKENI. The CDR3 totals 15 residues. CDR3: CASSPKPGADTEAFF. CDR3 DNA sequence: TGTGCCAGCTCACCAAAGCCGGGAGCGGACACTGAAGCTTTCTTT.

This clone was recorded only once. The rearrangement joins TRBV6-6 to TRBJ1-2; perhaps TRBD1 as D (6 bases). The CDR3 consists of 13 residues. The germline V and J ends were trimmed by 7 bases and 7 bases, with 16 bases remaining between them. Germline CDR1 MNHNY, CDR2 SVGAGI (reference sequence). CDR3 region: CASNRGGSGGYTF. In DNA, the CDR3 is TGTGCCAGCAATAGGGGGGGGTCCGGTGGCTACACCTTC.

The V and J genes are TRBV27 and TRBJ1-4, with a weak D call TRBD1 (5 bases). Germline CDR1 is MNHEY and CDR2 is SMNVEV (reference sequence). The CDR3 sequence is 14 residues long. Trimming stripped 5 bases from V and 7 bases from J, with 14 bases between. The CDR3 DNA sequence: TGTGCCAGCAGTACCAGGGAGCGGGGTGAAAAACTGTTTTTT. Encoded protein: CASSTRERGEKLFF.

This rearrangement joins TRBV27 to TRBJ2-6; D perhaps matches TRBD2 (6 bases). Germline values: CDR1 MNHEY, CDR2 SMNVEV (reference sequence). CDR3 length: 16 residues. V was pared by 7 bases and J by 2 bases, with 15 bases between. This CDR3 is CASIKSGGPGANVLTF. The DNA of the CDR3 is TGTGCCAGCATTAAATCCGGGGGTCCTGGGGCCAACGTCCTGACTTTC. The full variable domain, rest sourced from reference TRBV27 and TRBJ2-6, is EAQVTQNPRYLITVTGKKLTVTCSQNMNHEYMSWYRQDPGLGLRQIYYSMNVEVTDKGDVPEGYKVSRKEKRNFPLILESPSPNQTSLYFCASIKSGGPGANVLTFGAGSRLTVL.

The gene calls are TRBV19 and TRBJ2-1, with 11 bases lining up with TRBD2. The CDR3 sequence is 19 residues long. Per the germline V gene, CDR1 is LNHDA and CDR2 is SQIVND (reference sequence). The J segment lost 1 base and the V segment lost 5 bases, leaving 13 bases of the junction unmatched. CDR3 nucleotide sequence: TGTGCCAGTAGTCTCGGGACTAGCGGTCCTACCCCATCCTACAATGAGCAGTTCTTC. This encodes CASSLGTSGPTPSYNEQFF.

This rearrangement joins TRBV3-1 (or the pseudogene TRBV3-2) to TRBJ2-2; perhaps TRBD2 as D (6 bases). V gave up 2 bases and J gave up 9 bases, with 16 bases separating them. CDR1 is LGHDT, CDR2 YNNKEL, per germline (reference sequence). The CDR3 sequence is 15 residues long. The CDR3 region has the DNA TGTGCCAGCAGCCAATTCAGAGGAGGGGACCGGGAGCTGTTTTTT. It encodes CASSQFRGGDRELFF.

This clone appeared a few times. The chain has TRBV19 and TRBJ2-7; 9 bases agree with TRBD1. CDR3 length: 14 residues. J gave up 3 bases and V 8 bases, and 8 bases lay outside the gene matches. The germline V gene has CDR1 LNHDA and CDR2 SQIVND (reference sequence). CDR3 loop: CASGQGPAFYEQYF. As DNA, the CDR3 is TGTGCCAGTGGACAGGGGCCTGCCTTCTACGAGCAGTACTTC.

The CDR3 sequence is CASGRTVNTGELFF. The CDR3 DNA reads TGTGCCAGCGGCCGGACAGTGAACACCGGGGAGCTGTTTTTT. The rearrangement uses TRBV2 and TRBJ2-2, with D tentatively TRBD1 (6 bases). V shed 8 bases and J shed 1 base, with 11 bases lying between them. Germline CDR1 is SNHLY and CDR2 is FYNNEI. The CDR3 consists of 14 residues.

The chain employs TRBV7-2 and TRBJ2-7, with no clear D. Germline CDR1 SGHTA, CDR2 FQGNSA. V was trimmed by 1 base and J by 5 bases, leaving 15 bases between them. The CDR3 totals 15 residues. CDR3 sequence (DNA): TGTGCCAGCAGCTTAGGAGGCGTCCCGCTCAACGAGCAGTACTTC. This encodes CASSLGGVPLNEQYF. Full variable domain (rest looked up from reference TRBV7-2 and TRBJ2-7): GAGVSQSPSNKVTEKGKDVELRCDPISGHTALYWYRQSLGQGLEFLIYFQGNSAPDKSGLPSDRFSAERTGGSVSTLTIQRTQQEDSAVYLCASSLGGVPLNEQYFGPGTRLTVT.

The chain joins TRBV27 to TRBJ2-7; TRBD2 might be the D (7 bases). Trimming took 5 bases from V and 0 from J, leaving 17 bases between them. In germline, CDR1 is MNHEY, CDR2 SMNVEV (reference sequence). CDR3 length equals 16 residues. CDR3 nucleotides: TGTGCCAGCAGTATGAGGGGGGGGGTCCTCTCCTACGAGCAGTACTTC. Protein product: CASSMRGGVLSYEQYF.

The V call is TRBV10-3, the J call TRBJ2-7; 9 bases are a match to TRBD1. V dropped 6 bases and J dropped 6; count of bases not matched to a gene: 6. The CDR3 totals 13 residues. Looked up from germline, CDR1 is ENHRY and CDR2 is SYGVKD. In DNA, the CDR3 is TGTGCCATCAGCGTGGGACAGGGAGGCGAGCAGTACTTC. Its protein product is CAISVGQGGEQYF.

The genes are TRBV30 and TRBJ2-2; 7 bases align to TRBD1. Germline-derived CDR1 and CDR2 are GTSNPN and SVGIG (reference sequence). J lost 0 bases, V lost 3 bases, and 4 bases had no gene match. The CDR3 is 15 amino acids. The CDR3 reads CAWSPGTANTGELFF. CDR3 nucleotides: TGTGCCTGGAGCCCCGGGACAGCGAACACCGGGGAGCTGTTTTTT.

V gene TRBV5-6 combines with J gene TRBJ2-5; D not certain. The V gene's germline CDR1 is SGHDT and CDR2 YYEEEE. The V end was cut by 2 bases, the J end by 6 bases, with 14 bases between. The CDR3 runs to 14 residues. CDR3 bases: TGTGCCAGCAGCTTTCCCGGAGAAGCGAAGACCCAGTACTTC. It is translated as CASSFPGEAKTQYF. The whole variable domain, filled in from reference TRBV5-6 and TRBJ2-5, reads DAGVTQSPTHLIKTRGQQVTLRCSPKSGHDTVSWYQQALGQGPQFIFQYYEEEERQRGNFPDRFSGHQFPNYSSELNVNALLLGDSALYLCASSFPGEAKTQYFGPGTRLLVL.

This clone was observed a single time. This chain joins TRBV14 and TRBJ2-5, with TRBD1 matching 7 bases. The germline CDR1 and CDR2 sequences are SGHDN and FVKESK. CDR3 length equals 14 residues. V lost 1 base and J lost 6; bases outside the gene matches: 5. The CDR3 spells CASSQAHRGQTQYF. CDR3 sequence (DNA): TGTGCCAGCAGCCAAGCACACAGGGGACAGACCCAGTACTTC.

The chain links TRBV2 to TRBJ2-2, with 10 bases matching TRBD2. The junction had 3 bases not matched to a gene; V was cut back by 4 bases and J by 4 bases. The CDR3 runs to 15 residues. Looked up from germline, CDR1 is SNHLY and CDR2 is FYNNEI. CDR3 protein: CASSAGLASTGELFF. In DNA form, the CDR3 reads TGTGCCAGCAGTGCGGGACTAGCGTCCACCGGGGAGCTGTTTTTT.

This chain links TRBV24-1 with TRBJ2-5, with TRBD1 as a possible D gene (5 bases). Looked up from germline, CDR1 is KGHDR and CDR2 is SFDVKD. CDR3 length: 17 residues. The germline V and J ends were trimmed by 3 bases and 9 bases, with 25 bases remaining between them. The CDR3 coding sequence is TGTGCCACCAGTGATCGGACCCAAGGGGCGGCTGGAAGGGCCCAGTACTTC. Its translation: CATSDRTQGAAGRAQYF.

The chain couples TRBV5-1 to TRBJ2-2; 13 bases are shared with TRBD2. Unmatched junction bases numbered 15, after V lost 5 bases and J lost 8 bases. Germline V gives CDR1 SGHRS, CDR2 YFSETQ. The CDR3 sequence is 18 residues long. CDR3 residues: CASRYRSGLAGILGELFF. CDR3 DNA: TGCGCCAGCAGATATCGATCGGGACTAGCGGGAATCTTAGGGGAGCTGTTTTTT.